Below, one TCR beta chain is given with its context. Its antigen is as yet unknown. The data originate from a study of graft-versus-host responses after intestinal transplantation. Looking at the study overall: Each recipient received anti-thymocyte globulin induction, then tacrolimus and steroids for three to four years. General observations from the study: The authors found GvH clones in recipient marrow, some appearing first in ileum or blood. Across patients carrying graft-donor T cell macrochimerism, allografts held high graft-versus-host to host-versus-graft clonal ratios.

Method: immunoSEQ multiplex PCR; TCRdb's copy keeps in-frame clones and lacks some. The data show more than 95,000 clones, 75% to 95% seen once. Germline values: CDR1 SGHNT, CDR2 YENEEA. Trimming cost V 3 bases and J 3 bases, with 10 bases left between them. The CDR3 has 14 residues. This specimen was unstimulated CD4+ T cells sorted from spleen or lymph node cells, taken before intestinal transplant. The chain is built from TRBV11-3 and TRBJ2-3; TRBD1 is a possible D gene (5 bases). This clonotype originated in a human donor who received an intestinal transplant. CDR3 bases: TGTGCCAGCAGCTTGACAGCAGCTACAGATACGCAGTATTTT. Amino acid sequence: CASSLTAATDTQYF.